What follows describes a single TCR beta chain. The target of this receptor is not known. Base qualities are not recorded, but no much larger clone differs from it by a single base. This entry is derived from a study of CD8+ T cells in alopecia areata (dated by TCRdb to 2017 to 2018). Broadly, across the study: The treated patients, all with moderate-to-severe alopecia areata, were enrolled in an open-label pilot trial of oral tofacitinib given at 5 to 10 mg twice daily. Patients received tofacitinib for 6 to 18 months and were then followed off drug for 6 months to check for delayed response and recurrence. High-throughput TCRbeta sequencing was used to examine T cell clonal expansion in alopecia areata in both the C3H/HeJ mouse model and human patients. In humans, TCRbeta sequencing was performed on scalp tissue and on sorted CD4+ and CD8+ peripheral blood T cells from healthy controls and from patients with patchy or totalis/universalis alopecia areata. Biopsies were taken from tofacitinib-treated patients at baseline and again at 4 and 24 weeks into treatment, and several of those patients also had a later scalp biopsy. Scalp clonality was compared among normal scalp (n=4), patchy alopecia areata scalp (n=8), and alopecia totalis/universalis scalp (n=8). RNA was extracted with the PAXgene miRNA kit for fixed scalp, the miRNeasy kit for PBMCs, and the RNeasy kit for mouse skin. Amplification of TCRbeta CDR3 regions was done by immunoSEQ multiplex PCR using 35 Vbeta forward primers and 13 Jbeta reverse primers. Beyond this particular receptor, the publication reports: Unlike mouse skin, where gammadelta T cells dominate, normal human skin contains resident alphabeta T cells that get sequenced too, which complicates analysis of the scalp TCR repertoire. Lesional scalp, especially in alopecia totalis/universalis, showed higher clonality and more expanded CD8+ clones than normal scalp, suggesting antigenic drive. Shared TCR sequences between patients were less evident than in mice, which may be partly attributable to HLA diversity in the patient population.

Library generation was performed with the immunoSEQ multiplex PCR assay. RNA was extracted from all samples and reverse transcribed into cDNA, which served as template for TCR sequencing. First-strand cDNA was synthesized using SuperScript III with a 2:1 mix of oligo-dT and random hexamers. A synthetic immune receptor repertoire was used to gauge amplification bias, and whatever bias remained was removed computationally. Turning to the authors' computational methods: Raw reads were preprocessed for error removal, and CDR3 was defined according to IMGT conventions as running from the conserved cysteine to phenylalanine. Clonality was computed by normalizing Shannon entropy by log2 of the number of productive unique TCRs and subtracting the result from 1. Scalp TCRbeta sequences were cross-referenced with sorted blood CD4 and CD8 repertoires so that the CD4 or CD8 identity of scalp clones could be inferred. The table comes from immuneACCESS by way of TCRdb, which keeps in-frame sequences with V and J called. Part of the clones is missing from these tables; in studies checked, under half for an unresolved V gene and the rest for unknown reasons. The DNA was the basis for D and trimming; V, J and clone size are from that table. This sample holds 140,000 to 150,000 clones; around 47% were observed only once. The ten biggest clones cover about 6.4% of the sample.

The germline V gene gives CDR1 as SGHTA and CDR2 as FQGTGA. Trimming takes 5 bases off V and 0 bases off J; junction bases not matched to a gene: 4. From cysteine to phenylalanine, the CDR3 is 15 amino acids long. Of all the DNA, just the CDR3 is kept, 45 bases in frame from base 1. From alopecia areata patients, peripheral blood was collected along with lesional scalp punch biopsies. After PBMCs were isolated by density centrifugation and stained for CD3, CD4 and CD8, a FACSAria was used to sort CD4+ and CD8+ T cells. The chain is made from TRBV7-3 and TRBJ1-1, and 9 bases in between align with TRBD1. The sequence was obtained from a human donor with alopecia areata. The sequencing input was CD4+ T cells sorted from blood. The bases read TGTGCCAGCAGCACCGGGACAGGGCTGAACACTGAAGCTTTCTTT. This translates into CASSTGTGLNTEAFF.